This TCR beta chain was sequenced in a study of T cell responses to AZD1222 COVID-19 vaccine. Sequenced by immunoSEQ multiplex PCR; TCRdb stores in-frame clones only, minus some. The sample holds under 150,000 clones, roughly 90% seen once. CDR3 length: 16 amino acids. The ends were cut back, 3 bases at V and 4 bases at J, with 13 bases in the middle. Germline-derived CDR1 and CDR2 are MGHDK and SYGVNS. The receptor's source is an adult in good health. Sequencing used peripheral blood, obtained on day 0 of AZD1222 vaccination. This chain joins TRBV25-1 and TRBJ1-6; possible D gene TRBD1, 6 bases. The CDR3 nucleotides are TGTGCCAGCAGTGATTTGGGGGCGGGGTATAATTCACCCCTCCACTTT. Encoded protein: CASSDLGAGYNSPLHF.